This TCR beta chain appears in the sequencing data of a study of OX40 agonist ivuxolimab in advanced cancers. The germline V gene encodes CDR1 SGHVS and CDR2 FQNEAQ. Trimming took 1 base from V and 2 from J, leaving 20 bases between them. This CDR3 has 18 amino acids. The table came from immunoSEQ multiplex PCR; TCRdb's copy has only in-frame clones and leaves some out. This sample has roughly 20,000 clones, with roughly 70% found just once. The receptor comes from an adult with an advanced solid tumor such as melanoma, head and neck, liver or kidney cancer. The sample was CD4+ or CD8+ T cells sorted from blood, taken in a trial of the OX40 agonist ivuxolimab. The chain joins TRBV7-8 to TRBJ2-5; possible D gene TRBD2, 6 bases. CDR3 sequence: CASSLGGGAFAPQETQYF. The CDR3 nucleotides read TGTGCCAGCAGCTTAGGGGGCGGGGCGTTCGCCCCACAAGAGACCCAGTACTTC.